The entry below gives a single T cell receptor (beta chain) sequence along with its context. MiXCR was run by TCRdb on the PCR reads, yielding one entry per CDR3 protein. The profile shows approximately 22,000 distinct CDR3 sequences, around 34% of them singletons. V shed 0 bases and J shed 2 bases, with 7 bases lying between them. Germline lookup yields CDR1 SNHLY and CDR2 FYNNEI. CDR3 length: 15 amino acids. This sample is drawn from a study of tumor-infiltrating lymphocytes in oesophageal squamous cell carcinoma. This clonotype was sampled from a female donor with esophageal squamous cell carcinoma. The sequenced material came from esophageal tumor tissue. The rearrangement joins TRBV2 to TRBJ2-2; D gene uncertain. Here the CDR3 DNA reads TGTGCCAGCAGTGAAGCTAGGTCTAACACCGGGGAGCTGTTTTTT. Residues: CASSEARSNTGELFF.